Ten or more counts support the clone carrying this T cell receptor beta chain. This entry comes from a study of blood T cells in healthy people across ages. At the level of the study: Template switching captured about one barcoded beta molecule per two T cells.

Per sample, at least 5.5 micrograms of total RNA were extracted. V was clipped by 4 bases and J by 2 bases, with 11 bases between them. The CDR3 contains 15 residues. Germline CDR1 and CDR2: MNHEY and SVGEGT. Together with a sample-barcoded 5' primer, a J-beta primer mix was included in a second PCR lasting about 7 to 12 cycles. Each CDR3 protein is one row after TCRdb ran MiXCR on the 5' RACE reads. The sample carries approximately 810,000 distinct CDR3 sequences, under 35% recorded once. Sequencing was done on a sample of blood. This TCR derives from an elderly woman in good health. The J gene is TRBJ2-2, the V gene TRBV6-2 or TRBV6-3; D is tentatively TRBD1 or TRBD2 (5 bases each). DNA for the CDR3: TGTGCCAGCAGTTTAGGTGGGGGTAACACCGGGGAGCTGTTTTTT. Amino acid sequence: CASSLGGGNTGELFF.